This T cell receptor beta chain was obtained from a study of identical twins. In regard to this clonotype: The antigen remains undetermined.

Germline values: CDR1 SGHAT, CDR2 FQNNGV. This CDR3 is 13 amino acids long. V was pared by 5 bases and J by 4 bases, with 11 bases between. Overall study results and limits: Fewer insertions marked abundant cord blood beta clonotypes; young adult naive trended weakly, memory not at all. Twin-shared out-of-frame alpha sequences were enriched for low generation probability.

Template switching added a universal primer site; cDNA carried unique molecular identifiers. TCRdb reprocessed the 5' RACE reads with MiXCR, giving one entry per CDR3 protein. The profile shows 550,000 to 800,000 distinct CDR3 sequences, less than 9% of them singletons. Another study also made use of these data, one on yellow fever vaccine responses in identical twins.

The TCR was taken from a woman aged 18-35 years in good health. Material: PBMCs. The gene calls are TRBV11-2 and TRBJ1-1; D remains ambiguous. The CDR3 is CASSPRRGTEAFF. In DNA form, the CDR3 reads TGTGCCAGCAGCCCACGTCGGGGCACTGAAGCTTTCTTT.